Listed here are 29 T cell receptor beta chains from one sample, sequenced in a study of post-analysis software for immune sequencing data. Study-level points and caveats: A few TRBV segments occurring more often in patients than controls included TRBV5-6, TRBV5-1 and TRBV20-1.

Carried by the TCR beta cDNA libraries were unique molecular identifiers. TCRdb reprocessed the PCR reads with MiXCR, giving one entry per CDR3 protein. The top ten clones hold about 12% of a sample with about 500,000 distinct CDR3 sequences, roughly 45% of them seen once. Which antigens these TCRs recognize remains unknown. Sequencing was performed on blood. The origin of the receptors is a girl aged 5-17 years with multiple sclerosis.

The chain combines TRBV5-1 with TRBJ2-7, with 16 bases matching TRBD2. With the DNA end fitting TRBJ2-4 better, the J assignment may be wrong. Germline loops: CDR1 SGHRS, CDR2 YFSETQ. The CDR3 contains 19 residues. CDR3 sequence: CASSAGKGTSGRAGDIQYF. As DNA, the CDR3 is TGCGCCAGCAGCGCGGGCAAAGGGACTAGCGGGAGGGCAGGGGACATTCAGTACTTC.

The V and J genes are TRBV12-3 or TRBV12-4 and TRBJ1-5; D is undetermined. This CDR3 region has 14 residues. Trimming took 3 bases from V and 5 from J, leaving 11 bases between them. The CDR3 sequence: CASSLIPGYQPQHF. As DNA, the CDR3 is TGTGCCAGCAGTTTGATACCAGGATATCAGCCCCAGCATTTT.

V and J are TRBV29-1 and TRBJ1-1; 10 positions match TRBD1. V was clipped by 7 bases and J by 6 bases; unmatched bases: 11. The CDR3 is 14 amino acids. CDR1 and CDR2 from the germline V gene are SQVTM and ANQGSEA. CDR3 amino acids: CSAKPTGGSAEAFF. As DNA, the CDR3 is TGCAGCGCTAAGCCGACAGGGGGCAGCGCTGAAGCTTTCTTT.

V usage is TRBV28 and J usage is TRBJ1-5, with TRBD1 identical over 7 bases. V lost 5 bases and J lost 4; bases outside the gene matches: 5. The CDR3 totals 14 residues. CDR1 is MDHEN, CDR2 SYDVKM, per germline. The CDR3 loop reads CASSEQGLNQPQHF. For the CDR3, the DNA is TGTGCCAGCAGTGAACAGGGGCTAAATCAGCCCCAGCATTTT.

The chain joins TRBV12-3 or TRBV12-4 to TRBJ2-3, with TRBD2 matching 11 bases. The V and J ends lost 6 bases and 3 bases, in that order; junction bases with no gene match: 8. The CDR3 consists of 16 residues. The CDR3 DNA sequence: TGTGCCAGCAGCGGCCTAGCGGGAGGAGGAACAGATACGCAGTATTTT. Translated: CASSGLAGGGTDTQYF.

The chain uses TRBV4-2 and TRBJ1-1; TRBD1 is a possible D gene (5 bases). The V end lost 6 bases, the J end lost 2 bases, and 19 bases lay between the germline ends. The CDR3 is made up of 16 amino acids. CDR1 and CDR2 from the germline V gene are LGHNA and YNFKEQ. The CDR3 DNA follows: TGTGCCAGCAGTCACTCGGTCGGGACCCTCAACACTGAAGCTTTCTTT. It specifies CASSHSVGTLNTEAFF.

This clonotype occurred a few times. A junction boundary mismatches the germline segment, possibly from a read error. The rearrangement joins TRBV9 to TRBJ1-6, with unresolved D. Germline V gene sequence: CDR1 SGDLS, CDR2 YYNGEE. The CDR3 spans 15 residues. The CDR3 nucleotides read TGTGCCAGCAGAGTAGACGGAGGTGATCCGGCACCCCTCCACTTT. This codes for CASRVDGGDPAPLHF.

The chain carries TRBV12-3 or TRBV12-4 and TRBJ2-5, with D perhaps TRBD1 or TRBD2 (6 bases each). The germline V and J ends were trimmed by 6 bases and 11 bases, with 19 bases remaining between them. The CDR3 contains 13 residues. The CDR3 here is CASSTRGAGEQYF. The CDR3 DNA is TGTGCCAGCAGCACTAGGGGGGCTGGGGAGCAGTACTTC.

This clonotype was detected ten times or more. The rearrangement uses TRBV7-2 and TRBJ2-3; no reliable D call. The CDR3 sequence is 14 residues long. The V end lost 1 base, the J end lost 1 base, and 6 bases lay between the germline ends. Looked up from germline, CDR1 is SGHTA and CDR2 is FQGNSA. The CDR3 coding sequence is TGTGCCAGCAGCTTAGATTCTCGCACAGATACGCAGTATTTT. Translation gives CASSLDSRTDTQYF.

V and J are TRBV29-1 and TRBJ2-5, with no clear D. This CDR3 has 12 amino acids. The V end lost 7 bases, the J end lost 2 bases, and 11 bases lay between the germline ends. Germline V gene data show CDR1 as SQVTM and CDR2 as ANQGSEA. CDR3 amino acids: CSAVPAQETQYF. The CDR3 DNA reads TGCAGCGCTGTGCCGGCACAAGAGACCCAGTACTTC.

This chain uses TRBV12-3 or TRBV12-4 with TRBJ1-1; the D is unclear. This CDR3 has 14 residues. The ends were cut back, 3 bases at V and 0 bases at J, with 8 bases in the middle. The CDR3 region is CASSFTALNTEAFF. Written as DNA, the CDR3 is TGTGCCAGCAGTTTTACCGCGTTGAACACTGAAGCTTTCTTT.

The table lists this clonotype with a few counts. The chain is built from TRBV10-3 and TRBJ1-1, with a possible D match to TRBD1 (6 bases). Germline-derived CDR1 and CDR2 are ENHRY and SYGVKD. The CDR3 loop spans 16 amino acids. Trimming removed 6 bases from V and 1 base from J, with 18 bases in between. The CDR3 DNA follows: TGTGCCATCAGGAAGGGGACACCGGTGGGGAACACTGAAGCTTTCTTT. Its protein is CAIRKGTPVGNTEAFF.

The rearrangement links TRBV28 to TRBJ2-7; 14 bases map to TRBD2. The V gene's germline CDR1 is MDHEN and CDR2 SYDVKM. The CDR3 is 18 residues long. Trimming cost V 5 bases and J 1 base; bases outside gene matches: 10. The CDR3 is CASSLQLRLAGGSYEQYF. The CDR3 DNA follows: TGTGCCAGCAGTCTCCAGCTAAGACTAGCGGGGGGGTCCTACGAGCAGTACTTC.

This clonotype occurred a few times. The gene calls are TRBV5-1 and TRBJ2-7, with D maybe TRBD2 (5 bases). This CDR3 is 13 amino acids long. Trimming shortened V by 6 bases and J by 3 bases, and 13 bases separated the two germline ends. Germline V gives CDR1 SGHRS, CDR2 YFSETQ. This CDR3 reads CASTPSGNYEQYF. The CDR3 DNA is TGCGCCAGCACCCCATCCGGGAACTACGAGCAGTACTTC.

This clonotype has just a few counts. The V call is TRBV7-2, the J call TRBJ2-7; the match to TRBD1 covers 8 bases. The CDR3 runs 16 residues. From germline, CDR1 is SGHTA and CDR2 FQGNSA. Trimming at V came to 0 bases and at J to 3 bases, leaving 7 bases not matched to a gene. The CDR3 nucleotides are TGTGCCAGCAGCTTAGCATGGCAGGGGGCATACTACGAGCAGTACTTC. Protein sequence: CASSLAWQGAYYEQYF.

The rearrangement uses TRBV7-3 and TRBJ2-1, with 14 bases that match TRBD2. From germline, CDR1 is SGHTA and CDR2 FQGTGA. The CDR3 consists of 15 residues. After removal of 1 base from V and 8 bases from J, the junction contained 1 base not matched to a gene. The CDR3 DNA follows: TGTGCCAGCAGCTTAAGACTAGCGGGGGGGGATGAGCAGTTCTTC. It codes for CASSLRLAGGDEQFF.

Of note for this clonotype: A much larger clone sits a single nucleotide away, making a read error possible. The rearrangement links TRBV27 to TRBJ1-1, with 8 bases fitting TRBD1. This CDR3 region has 14 residues. CDR1 MNHEY and CDR2 SMNVEV come from the germline V gene (reference sequence). Trimming cost V 6 bases and J 0 bases; bases outside gene matches: 3. DNA of the CDR3: TGTGCCAGCAGGAAACAGGGGGTGAACACTGAAGCTTTCTTT. It yields the protein CASRKQGVNTEAFF.

The chain recombines TRBV9 with TRBJ2-1; TRBD2 matches 10 bases. This CDR3 has 16 residues. CDR1 is SGDLS, CDR2 YYNGEE, per germline. Trimming removed 2 bases from V and 7 bases from J; junction bases left unmatched: 9. CDR3 coding DNA: TGTGCCAGCAGCGTTGGGCTAGCGGGAGTGGATAATGAGCAGTTCTTC. Its translation is CASSVGLAGVDNEQFF.

The sample holds a few counts of this clonotype. The CDR3: CASSQGRGRDEQYF. The DNA for the CDR3 is TGTGCCAGCAGCCAAGGCAGGGGGCGCGACGAGCAGTACTTC. The chain carries TRBV3-1 and TRBJ2-7; 8 bases line up with TRBD1. CDR1 is LGHDT and CDR2 is YNNKEL in the germline V gene (reference sequence). The CDR3 totals 14 residues. V gave up 1 base and J gave up 5 bases; unmatched junction bases: 4.

The CDR3 coding sequence is TGTGCCAGCAGTGCTAGGGGACTCACTGAAGCTTTCTTT. It codes for CASSARGLTEAFF. The V gene is TRBV2, the J gene TRBJ1-1; weak D call: TRBD1 (5 bases). The germline V gene encodes CDR1 SNHLY and CDR2 FYNNEI. V was trimmed by 4 bases and J by 4 bases, leaving 10 bases between them. This CDR3 is 13 amino acids long. Based on the CDR3 plus reference TRBV2 and TRBJ1-1, the full variable domain is EPEVTQTPSHQVTQMGQEVILRCVPISNHLYFYWYRQILGQKVEFLVSFYNNEISEKSEIFDDQFSVERPDGSNFTLKIRSTKLEDSAMYFCASSARGLTEAFFGQGTRLTVV.

This clonotype occurred a few times. J is TRBJ2-1 and V is TRBV28, with unresolved D. The germline V and J ends were trimmed by 3 bases and 7 bases, with 4 bases remaining between them. The CDR3 loop spans 11 amino acids. Germline assignment: CDR1 MDHEN and CDR2 SYDVKM. CDR3 DNA sequence: TGTGCCAGCAGTTTTATGAATGAGCAGTTCTTC. Amino acids: CASSFMNEQFF.

This clonotype was recorded a few times. V gene TRBV28 combines with J gene TRBJ2-5; 10 positions agree with TRBD1. The DNA end is more similar to TRBJ2-7, so the J call may be wrong. The CDR3 extends over 16 amino acids. The germline gives CDR1 MDHEN, CDR2 SYDVKM. CDR3 DNA: TGTGCCAGCAGTTTTTCGATCAGGGACAGGGGCCTCGAGCAGTACTTC. It yields the protein CASSFSIRDRGLEQYF.

The CDR3: CASSLGGGTNGQYF. CDR3 sequence (DNA): TGTGCCAGCAGCTTAGGAGGGGGCACGAATGGGCAGTACTTC. This chain uses TRBV7-9 with TRBJ2-7; 7 positions agree with TRBD1. The CDR3 covers 14 residues. Germline CDR1 SEHNR, CDR2 FQNEAQ (reference sequence). After removal of 1 base from V and 9 bases from J, the junction contained 9 bases not matched to a gene.

The chain recombines TRBV28 with TRBJ1-2; TRBD1 might be the D (6 bases). The CDR3 loop spans 19 amino acids. The V and J ends lost 3 bases and 4 bases respectively, with 27 bases between them. Per the germline V gene, CDR1 is MDHEN and CDR2 is SYDVKM. The CDR3 is CASSFVLLRTEGVPYGYTF. The CDR3 DNA is TGTGCCAGCAGTTTCGTTCTTTTACGGACAGAGGGCGTGCCCTATGGCTACACCTTC.

This clonotype was counted ten times or more. V and J are TRBV20-1 and TRBJ2-3; TRBD2 is a possible D gene (6 bases). The CDR3 spans 14 residues. CDR1 is DFQATT, CDR2 SNEGSKA, per germline (reference sequence). Trimming took 4 bases from V and 6 from J, leaving 17 bases between them. The CDR3 region has the DNA TGCAGTGCTATGGGACTGGACCTGACGGATACGCAGTATTTT. This sequence encodes CSAMGLDLTDTQYF.

At least ten counts were recorded for this clonotype. One end of the junction varies from germline; a read error may be responsible. CDR3 amino acids: CASSPRDGVESQYF. For the CDR3, the DNA is TGTGCCAGCAGCCCCCGAGACGGAGTGGAGAGCCAGTACTTC. V is TRBV7-6 and J is TRBJ2-5, with D unclear. The CDR3 spans 14 residues. The germline gives CDR1 SGHVS, CDR2 FNYEAQ. The full variable domain, in which reference TRBV7-6 and TRBJ2-5 provide the parts outside the CDR3, is GAGVSQSPRYKVTKRGQDVALRCDPISGHVSLYWYRQALGQGPEFLTYFNYEAQQDKSGLPNDRFSAERPEGSISTLTIQRTEQRDSAMYRCASSPRDGVESQYFGPGTRLLVL.

The chain carries TRBV28 and TRBJ2-7; 7 positions agree with TRBD1. CDR1 MDHEN and CDR2 SYDVKM come from the germline V gene. The CDR3 consists of 15 residues. V shed 6 bases, J shed 3 bases, and the junction held 11 bases outside the gene matches. The CDR3 sequence is CASSPPGTDNYEQYF. The CDR3 bases are TGTGCCAGCAGCCCCCCCGGGACAGACAACTACGAGCAGTACTTC.

The chain combines TRBV7-9 with TRBJ2-2; 8 bases are shared with TRBD1. The CDR3 runs 16 residues. Germline V gene data show CDR1 as SEHNR and CDR2 as FQNEAQ (reference sequence). V shed 8 bases and J 4 bases; nucleotides not matched to a gene: 12. The CDR3 spells CASVTRQGRITGELFF. DNA for the CDR3: TGTGCCAGCGTTACCCGACAGGGGAGGATCACCGGGGAGCTGTTTTTT.

This clonotype was detected once. This clone may be a read error of a much larger clone one base away. This chain links TRBV7-3 with TRBJ2-5, with D possibly being TRBD2 (5 bases). The germline CDR1 and CDR2 sequences are SGHTA and FQGTGA. This CDR3 is built from 15 residues. This CDR3 reads CANSLVPAVQETQYF. DNA for the CDR3: TGTGCCAACAGCTTAGTTCCAGCGGTCCAAGAGACCCAGTACTTC.